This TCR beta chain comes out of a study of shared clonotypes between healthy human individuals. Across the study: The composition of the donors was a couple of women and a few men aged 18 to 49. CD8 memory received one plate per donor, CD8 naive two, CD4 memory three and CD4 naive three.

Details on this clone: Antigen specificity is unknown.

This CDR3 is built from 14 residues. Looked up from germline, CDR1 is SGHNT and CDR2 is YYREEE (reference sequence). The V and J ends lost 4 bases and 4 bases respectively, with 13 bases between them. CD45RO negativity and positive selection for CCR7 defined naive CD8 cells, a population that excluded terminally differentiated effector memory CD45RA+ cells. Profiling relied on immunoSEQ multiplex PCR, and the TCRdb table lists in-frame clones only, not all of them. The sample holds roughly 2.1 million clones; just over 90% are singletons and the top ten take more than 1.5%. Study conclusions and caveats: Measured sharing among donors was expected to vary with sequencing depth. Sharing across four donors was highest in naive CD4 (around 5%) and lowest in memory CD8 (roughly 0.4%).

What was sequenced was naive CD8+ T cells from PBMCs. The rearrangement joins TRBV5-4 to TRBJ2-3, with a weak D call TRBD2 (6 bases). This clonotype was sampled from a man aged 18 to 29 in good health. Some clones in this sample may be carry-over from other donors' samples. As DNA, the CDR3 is TGTGCCAGCAGCCCAAGACTAGGGTCAGATACGCAGTATTTT. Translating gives CASSPRLGSDTQYF.